One and the same sample provided the 18 T cell receptor beta chains below, sequenced in a study of T cells in Graves' hyperthyroidism and ophthalmopathy. Amplified TCR beta CDR3 regions derived from RNA transcripts. The HTBI primer set served for first-round RT-PCR of the TCR CDR3. TCRdb independently ran MiXCR on the multiplex PCR reads; one entry per CDR3 protein. The sample has 350,000 to 400,000 distinct CDR3 sequences, 15% to 20% seen once. The sample consisted of blood. These receptors all stem from a woman aged 18-29 years with Graves' hyperthyroidism.

This clonotype was observed at least ten times. This sequence joins TRBV20-1 and TRBJ2-7; D is unclear. Germline-derived CDR1 and CDR2 are DFQATT and SNEGSKA (reference sequence). Trimming took 6 bases from V and 4 from J, leaving 7 bases between them. This CDR3 is 10 amino acids long. The CDR3 DNA reads TGCAGTGCGCGTCATTACGAGCAGTACTTC. Amino acid sequence: CSARHYEQYF.

V is TRBV12-3 or TRBV12-4 and J is TRBJ2-7, with TRBD1 matching 12 bases. This CDR3 has 15 residues. V dropped 4 bases and J dropped 0; count of bases not matched to a gene: 1. In nucleotides, the CDR3 is TGTGCCAGCAGTTGGGGACAGGGGGCCTCCTACGAGCAGTACTTC. This translates into CASSWGQGASYEQYF.

The chain joins TRBV5-1 to TRBJ1-1, with 9 bases aligning to TRBD1. The CDR3 runs 14 residues. Unmatched junction bases numbered 8, after V lost 4 bases and J lost 7 bases. Germline V gives CDR1 SGHRS, CDR2 YFSETQ. CDR3 coding DNA: TGCGCCAGCAGCGACACAGGGGGCGCCGGTGAAGCTTTCTTT. Translation: CASSDTGGAGEAFF.

This clonotype occurred many times. V usage is TRBV6-5 and J usage is TRBJ1-5; 7 bases are shared with TRBD1. Germline V gene sequence: CDR1 MNHEY, CDR2 SVGAGI. J was trimmed by 1 base and V by 6 bases; bases with no gene match: 6. The CDR3 loop spans 15 amino acids. The CDR3 DNA reads as TGTGCCAGCAGATACAGGGGAAGAAGCAATCAGCCCCAGCATTTT. Its protein product is CASRYRGRSNQPQHF.

This clonotype was seen at least ten times. The V call is TRBV11-1, the J call TRBJ1-1; maybe TRBD1 (6 bases). This CDR3 has 16 residues. Germline CDR1 SGHAT, CDR2 FQDESV (reference sequence). Between the trimmed V and J ends, which lost 3 bases and 0 bases, there was a span of 14 bases. Here the CDR3 DNA reads TGTGCCAGCAGCTTGGGGGCCGGGGTTATGAACACTGAAGCTTTCTTT. It codes for CASSLGAGVMNTEAFF. The complete variable domain, with remaining parts taken from reference TRBV11-1 and TRBJ1-1, reads EAEVAQSPRYKITEKSQAVAFWCDPISGHATLYWYRQILGQGPELLVQFQDESVVDDSQLPKDRFSAERLKGVDSTLKIQPAELGDSAMYLCASSLGAGVMNTEAFFGQGTRLTVV.

This clonotype was seen at least ten times. The J gene is TRBJ2-5, the V gene TRBV15; 8 positions match TRBD1. CDR3 length: 14 amino acids. The germline gives CDR1 LNHNV, CDR2 YYDKDF (reference sequence). V shed 5 bases and J 2 bases; nucleotides not matched to a gene: 4. The DNA for the CDR3 is TGTGCCACCAGCGGACAGGGAAGACAAGAGACCCAGTACTTC. Translated, it gives CATSGQGRQETQYF.

This clonotype was detected many times. This chain uses TRBV2 with TRBJ1-1; D may be TRBD1 (5 bases). The germline CDR1 and CDR2 sequences are SNHLY and FYNNEI. V dropped 8 bases and J dropped 6 bases, with 19 bases sitting between them. The CDR3 covers 14 residues. The CDR3 region is CASLPWDPRAEAFF. The DNA of the CDR3 is TGTGCCAGCCTCCCGTGGGACCCGAGGGCTGAAGCTTTCTTT.

Note on this clonotype: A much larger clone differs from this one at a single base, so this may be a read error. This CDR3 fails to terminate in the conserved phenylalanine or tryptophan, so it likely reflects a read error. The rearrangement links TRBV20-1 to TRBJ2-7, with unresolved D. CDR1 DFQATT and CDR2 SNEGSKA come from the germline V gene (reference sequence). The germline V and J ends were trimmed by 3 bases and 2 bases, with 8 bases remaining between them. The CDR3 spans 12 residues. The CDR3 region has the DNA TGCAGTGCTAGGCCGGATACCTACGAGCAGTACTGC. Residues: CSARPDTYEQYC.

This clonotype has ten or more counts. This rearrangement joins TRBV30 to TRBJ2-2; maybe TRBD2 (6 bases). CDR1 is GTSNPN, CDR2 SVGIG, per germline (reference sequence). V was pared by 4 bases and J by 6 bases, with 21 bases between. The CDR3 length is 16 residues. Here the CDR3 DNA reads TGTGCCTGGACCGAGTGGGGGGAAAGGAGGGCCGGGGAGCTGTTTTTT. Its protein is CAWTEWGERRAGELFF. Full variable domain (rest looked up from reference TRBV30 and TRBJ2-2): SQTIHQWPATLVQPVGSPLSLECTVEGTSNPNLYWYRQAAGRGLQLLFYSVGIGQISSEVPQNLSASRPQDRQFILSSKKLLLSDSGFYLCAWTEWGERRAGELFFGEGSRLTVL.

The chain uses TRBV5-1 and TRBJ1-2; no definite D call. Germline V gives CDR1 SGHRS, CDR2 YFSETQ. The length of the CDR3 is 14 residues. The V end was cut by 1 base, the J end by 2 bases, with 9 bases between. The CDR3 loop is CASSLLVGNYGYTF. The CDR3 DNA sequence: TGCGCCAGCAGCTTGTTAGTCGGAAACTATGGCTACACCTTC.

This clonotype was found many times. The V and J genes are TRBV20-1 and TRBJ2-2; D uncertain. Germline values: CDR1 DFQATT, CDR2 SNEGSKA (reference sequence). The V end lost 2 bases, the J end lost 7 bases, and 14 bases lay between the germline ends. CDR3 length: 14 residues. The CDR3, as DNA: TGCAGTGCTAGAATTCAGGAAGGATTCGGGGAGCTGTTTTTT. Its protein is CSARIQEGFGELFF.

This clonotype was seen ten or more times. The chain uses TRBV12-3 or TRBV12-4 and TRBJ2-7; D ambiguous. Trimming cost V 6 bases and J 2 bases, with 8 bases left between them. The length of the CDR3 is 12 residues. CDR3 region: CASSPGPYEQYF. CDR3 nucleotide sequence: TGTGCCAGCAGCCCCGGTCCCTACGAGCAGTACTTC.

At least ten counts were recorded for this clonotype. The V gene is TRBV2, the J gene TRBJ2-4; TRBD2 matches 7 bases. The CDR3 loop spans 11 amino acids. After removal of 11 bases from V and 9 bases from J, the junction contained 7 bases not matched to a gene. Germline V gives CDR1 SNHLY, CDR2 FYNNEI. The CDR3: CAGGVGGIQYF. The CDR3 region has the DNA TGTGCCGGGGGGGTCGGGGGCATTCAGTACTTC.

The table lists this clonotype with many counts. The rearrangement joins TRBV27 to TRBJ2-7; D assignment may be TRBD1 or TRBD2 (5 bases each). Germline V gene sequence: CDR1 MNHEY, CDR2 SMNVEV (reference sequence). Trimming took 10 bases from V and 5 from J, leaving 27 bases between them. The CDR3 has 16 residues. CDR3 region: CATLEGGGPNEHEQYF. CDR3 bases: TGTGCCACCCTCGAGGGTGGGGGACCAAACGAGCACGAGCAGTACTTC.

CDR3 loop: CASSYSSGGGEQYF. The CDR3 DNA reads as TGTGCCAGCAGTTACTCGAGTGGGGGAGGAGAGCAGTACTTC. V usage is TRBV6-5 and J usage is TRBJ2-7; a possible D gene is TRBD2 (6 bases). CDR3 size: 14 residues. Per germline, CDR1 MNHEY and CDR2 SVGAGI. V shed 0 bases and J shed 7 bases, with 13 bases lying between them.

This clonotype was recorded at least ten times. The V and J genes are TRBV19 and TRBJ2-5; TRBD1 might be the D (5 bases). The CDR3 spans 15 residues. Germline CDR1 is LNHDA and CDR2 is SQIVND (reference sequence). Trimming took off 7 bases at V and 1 base at J, with 16 bases between the two ends. CDR3 nucleotide sequence: TGTGCCAGTACCCTAAGCCAGGGCGGCCAAGAGACCCAGTACTTC. As protein: CASTLSQGGQETQYF. The full variable domain, its missing parts supplied by reference TRBV19 and TRBJ2-5, is DGGITQSPKYLFRKEGQNVTLSCEQNLNHDAMYWYRQDPGQGLRLIYYSQIVNDFQKGDIAEGYSVSREKKESFPLTVTSAQKNPTAFYLCASTLSQGGQETQYFGPGTRLLVL.

The chain has TRBV15 and TRBJ1-5; perhaps TRBD1 as D (6 bases). With 4 bases removed from V and 1 base from J, the gap between germline ends came to 17 bases. CDR3 length equals 17 residues. In germline, CDR1 is LNHNV, CDR2 YYDKDF (reference sequence). CDR3 residues: CATSTTSYQGSNQPQHF. DNA of the CDR3: TGTGCCACCAGCACCACTTCCTACCAGGGGAGCAATCAGCCCCAGCATTTT.

Ten or more counts support this clonotype. The chain recombines TRBV30 with TRBJ1-5, with TRBD1 matching over 7 bases. The CDR3 has 15 residues. From germline, CDR1 is GTSNPN and CDR2 SVGIG (reference sequence). With 8 bases clipped from V and 7 bases from J, the junction kept 17 bases outside the gene matches. The CDR3 spells CAAYYGQGGGQPQHF. The CDR3 DNA is TGTGCCGCTTATTATGGGCAGGGGGGAGGACAGCCCCAGCATTTT.